This T cell receptor beta chain was sequenced for a study of cytomegalovirus exposure and HLA in healthy donors. In the PCR, 60 Vbeta and 13 Jbeta primers were used. Sequencing used immunoSEQ multiplex PCR; TCRdb keeps in-frame clones, though not all of them. The sample consists of around 140,000 clones, about three quarters of them appearing once. Trimming shortened V by 4 bases and J by 2 bases, and 9 bases separated the two germline ends. Germline CDR1 is SGHRS and CDR2 is YFSETQ. This CDR3 region has 13 residues. This clone was observed a few times. The receptor comes from a middle-aged man in good health and CMV-seropositive. This chain connects TRBV5-1 to TRBJ2-5, with D unclear. The material sequenced was PBMCs. The CDR3 here is CASSLGLQETQYF. The DNA for the CDR3 is TGCGCCAGCAGCCTGGGTCTTCAAGAGACCCAGTACTTC. The variable domain in full, completed from reference TRBV5-1 and TRBJ2-5, reads KAGVTQTPRYLIKTRGQQVTLSCSPISGHRSVSWYQQTPGQGLQFLFEYFSETQRNKGNFPGRFSGRQFSNSRSEMNVSTLELGDSALYLCASSLGLQETQYFGPGTRLLVL.